Described below is a single TCR beta chain sequence and its context. The target antigen is unknown. With 60 Vbeta and 13 Jbeta primers, the PCR was carried out. The data were produced by immunoSEQ multiplex PCR, yet TCRdb's version contains in-frame clones alone and is incomplete. The sample yields more than 100,000 clones, more than 60% seen once. The data were obtained in a study of cytomegalovirus exposure and HLA in healthy donors. Study results and limitations: Researchers had no immune exposure information except CMV serostatus available. In a later analysis, donors in an Asian-associated ancestry cluster reportedly had fewer N-insertions in productive TCRs than the cohort mean. Associated with cytomegalovirus, according to the listing, were fewer than 200 TCR beta chains. Later genetic work tied a missense DCLRE1C variant to beta-chain V and J trimming.

The source is a woman aged 18-35 years in good health and CMV-seronegative. Sequenced material: PBMCs.

CDR3 in amino acids: CSVEGQGSQETQYF. CDR3 DNA: TGCAGCGTTGAAGGTCAGGGGTCTCAAGAGACCCAGTACTTC. The V call is TRBV29-1, the J call TRBJ2-5; the D gene is possibly TRBD1 (6 bases). Trimming stripped 1 base from V and 2 bases from J, with 11 bases between. The CDR3 spans 14 residues. Germline V CDR1 and CDR2: SQVTM, ANQGSEA.